These T cell receptor beta chains were read from a single sample in a study of blood T cell repertoires in COVID-19. TCRdb's copy holds only in-frame clones and misses some; the assay was immunoSEQ multiplex PCR. There are roughly 190,000 clones in the sample; 87% occur only once, and about 2.3% lies in the top ten. The sample consisted of PBMCs or T cells enriched from blood (not recorded which). The receptors shown here come from a woman aged 25-40 years who had recovered from COVID-19. CDR3s include the opening cysteine and the closing phenylalanine or tryptophan. The D gene is left open where the match is weak. Clone sizes are given selectively: once, few, many, or a class where the clone is expanded.

v_call: TRBV30
clone_size: NA
j_call: TRBJ2-7
d_call: TRBD1
cdr3_aa: CAWSTGAAYEQYF
cdr3_nt: TGTGCCTGGTCGACAGGGGCCGCCTACGAGCAGTACTTC

v_call: TRBV24-1
clone_size: NA
j_call: TRBJ2-7
d_call: NA
cdr3_aa: CATSAAGTSYEQYF
cdr3_nt: TGTGCCACCAGTGCTGCGGGGACGTCCTACGAGCAGTACTTC

v_call: TRBV2
clone_size: NA
j_call: TRBJ1-2
d_call: NA
cdr3_aa: CASSDDSFYGYTF
cdr3_nt: TGTGCCAGCAGCGACGACAGCTTCTATGGCTACACCTTC

v_call: TRBV7-3
clone_size: once
j_call: TRBJ2-7
d_call: TRBD1
cdr3_aa: CASSLDRRHEQYF
cdr3_nt: TGTGCCAGCAGCTTGGACAGGCGTCACGAGCAGTACTTC

v_call: TRBV2
clone_size: NA
j_call: TRBJ1-5
d_call: NA
cdr3_aa: CASSEWGVSQPQHF
cdr3_nt: TGTGCCAGCAGTGAATGGGGGGTTAGTCAGCCCCAGCATTTT

v_call: TRBV6-5
clone_size: NA
j_call: TRBJ1-1
d_call: NA
cdr3_aa: CASSYSTSGQSTEAFF
cdr3_nt: TGTGCCAGCAGTTACTCGACTTCGGGACAATCCACTGAAGCTTTCTTT

v_call: TRBV6-2/TRBV6-3
clone_size: NA
j_call: TRBJ2-3
d_call: TRBD2
cdr3_aa: CASSYPSGVLAGSTDTQYF
cdr3_nt: TGTGCCAGCAGTTACCCAAGCGGCGTACTAGCGGGGAGCACAGATACGCAGTATTTT

v_call: TRBV11-3
clone_size: NA
j_call: TRBJ2-1
d_call: NA
cdr3_aa: CASSLDLGEDEQFF
cdr3_nt: TGTGCCAGCAGCTTAGATCTGGGGGAGGATGAGCAGTTCTTC

v_call: TRBV4-2
clone_size: NA
j_call: TRBJ2-5
d_call: TRBD2
cdr3_aa: CASSGTSGTETQYF
cdr3_nt: TGTGCCAGCAGTGGGACTAGCGGGACTGAGACCCAGTACTTC

v_call: TRBV11-2
clone_size: NA
j_call: TRBJ1-2
d_call: TRBD1
cdr3_aa: CASSLAFIGTGGNYGYTF
cdr3_nt: TGTGCCAGCAGCTTAGCGTTTATCGGGACAGGAGGAAACTATGGCTACACCTTC

v_call: TRBV18
clone_size: NA
j_call: TRBJ1-1
d_call: TRBD1
cdr3_aa: CASSPQDRVRNTEAFF
cdr3_nt: TGTGCCAGCTCACCACAAGACAGGGTTAGGAACACTGAAGCTTTCTTT

v_call: TRBV1
clone_size: few
j_call: TRBJ1-5
d_call: NA
cdr3_aa: CTSSQETGHSNQPQHF
cdr3_nt: TGCACCAGCAGCCAAGAGACAGGGCATAGCAATCAGCCCCAGCATTTT

v_call: TRBV9
clone_size: NA
j_call: TRBJ2-1
d_call: TRBD2
cdr3_aa: CASSVFPTASGTNEQFF
cdr3_nt: TGTGCCAGCAGCGTTTTCCCGACGGCTAGCGGGACCAATGAGCAGTTCTTC

v_call: TRBV4-3
clone_size: NA
j_call: TRBJ1-2
d_call: TRBD1
cdr3_aa: CASSQERGRYGYTF
cdr3_nt: TGCGCCAGCAGCCAAGAAAGGGGGCGCTATGGCTACACCTTC

v_call: TRBV2
clone_size: NA
j_call: TRBJ2-1
d_call: TRBD1
cdr3_aa: CASSRQGEPYNEQFF
cdr3_nt: TGTGCCAGCAGCAGACAGGGAGAGCCCTACAATGAGCAGTTCTTC

v_call: TRBV12-3/TRBV12-4
clone_size: NA
j_call: TRBJ1-1
d_call: NA
cdr3_aa: CASSFPGSTEAFF
cdr3_nt: TGTGCCAGCAGTTTTCCGGGGTCCACTGAAGCTTTCTTT

v_call: TRBV20-1
clone_size: once
j_call: TRBJ1-2
d_call: NA
cdr3_aa: CSASWQNYGYTF
cdr3_nt: TGCAGTGCTAGTTGGCAGAACTATGGCTACACCTTC

v_call: TRBV7-2
clone_size: NA
j_call: TRBJ2-6
d_call: NA
cdr3_aa: CASSGTRAGANVLTF
cdr3_nt: TGTGCCAGCAGCGGTACCAGGGCTGGGGCCAACGTCCTGACTTTC

v_call: TRBV9
clone_size: NA
j_call: TRBJ1-1
d_call: TRBD1
cdr3_aa: CASGRGDSEAFF
cdr3_nt: TGTGCCAGCGGCAGGGGGGACTCCGAAGCTTTCTTT

v_call: TRBV24-1
clone_size: NA
j_call: TRBJ1-1
d_call: NA
cdr3_aa: CATSAGARGNTEAFF
cdr3_nt: TGTGCCACCAGTGCCGGGGCGCGGGGGAACACTGAAGCTTTCTTT

v_call: TRBV3-1/TRBV3-2
clone_size: NA
j_call: TRBJ1-2
d_call: TRBD1
cdr3_aa: CASSQGQGDGYTF
cdr3_nt: TGTGCCAGCAGCCAAGGACAGGGGGATGGCTACACCTTC

v_call: TRBV12-5
clone_size: NA
j_call: TRBJ1-1
d_call: TRBD1
cdr3_aa: CASGHTGGRLEAFF
cdr3_nt: TGTGCTAGTGGACATACAGGGGGAAGGCTTGAAGCTTTCTTT

v_call: TRBV6-5
clone_size: NA
j_call: TRBJ1-2
d_call: NA
cdr3_aa: CASSYPQGGGYTF
cdr3_nt: TGTGCCAGCAGTTACCCGCAGGGAGGTGGCTACACCTTC

v_call: TRBV4-3
clone_size: NA
j_call: TRBJ2-7
d_call: NA
cdr3_aa: CASSQDRSGIRSYEQYF
cdr3_nt: TGCGCCAGCAGCCAAGACCGCTCGGGAATTCGGTCCTACGAGCAGTACTTC

v_call: TRBV28
clone_size: NA
j_call: TRBJ1-5
d_call: NA
cdr3_aa: CASSTRQGLGNQPQHF
cdr3_nt: TGTGCCAGCAGTACCCGCCAGGGGCTAGGCAATCAGCCCCAGCATTTT

v_call: TRBV7-9
clone_size: NA
j_call: TRBJ1-1
d_call: NA
cdr3_aa: CASSPQAINTEAFF
cdr3_nt: TGTGCCAGCAGCCCACAGGCGATAAACACTGAAGCTTTCTTT

v_call: TRBV11-3
clone_size: NA
j_call: TRBJ2-1
d_call: NA
cdr3_aa: CASSLDLAEVNEQFF
cdr3_nt: TGTGCCAGCAGCTTAGATCTGGCTGAAGTAAATGAGCAGTTCTTC

v_call: TRBV5-4
clone_size: NA
j_call: TRBJ2-5
d_call: TRBD1
cdr3_aa: CASSFNRGVETQYF
cdr3_nt: TGTGCCAGCAGCTTTAACAGGGGGGTCGAGACCCAGTACTTC

v_call: TRBV7-9
clone_size: NA
j_call: TRBJ1-2
d_call: TRBD1
cdr3_aa: CASSLASAGGGGYTF
cdr3_nt: TGTGCCAGCAGCTTAGCCTCGGCAGGGGGAGGTGGCTACACCTTC

v_call: TRBV9
clone_size: once
j_call: TRBJ1-1
d_call: NA
cdr3_aa: CASSVGGHSGTEAFF
cdr3_nt: TGTGCCAGCAGCGTAGGGGGACACAGTGGCACTGAAGCTTTCTTT

v_call: TRBV9
clone_size: NA
j_call: TRBJ2-3
d_call: TRBD2
cdr3_aa: CASSVGLAGILTDTQYF
cdr3_nt: TGTGCCAGCAGCGTAGGACTAGCGGGAATCCTCACAGATACGCAGTATTTT

v_call: TRBV30
clone_size: NA
j_call: TRBJ2-3
d_call: NA
cdr3_aa: CAWSVSDTQYF
cdr3_nt: TGTGCCTGGAGTGTCTCCGATACGCAGTATTTT

v_call: TRBV7-3
clone_size: NA
j_call: TRBJ1-1
d_call: NA
cdr3_aa: CASSSSVYTEAFF
cdr3_nt: TGTGCCAGCAGCTCTTCGGTGTACACTGAAGCTTTCTTT

v_call: TRBV7-2
clone_size: once
j_call: TRBJ1-1
d_call: NA
cdr3_aa: CASSLVVSNTEAFF
cdr3_nt: TGTGCCAGCAGCTTAGTCGTCTCGAACACTGAAGCTTTCTTT

v_call: TRBV2
clone_size: NA
j_call: TRBJ2-2
d_call: TRBD1
cdr3_aa: CASSEQGALTGELFF
cdr3_nt: TGTGCCAGCAGTGAACAGGGGGCACTCACCGGGGAGCTGTTTTTT

v_call: TRBV7-2
clone_size: NA
j_call: TRBJ2-3
d_call: NA
cdr3_aa: CASGEADTQYF
cdr3_nt: TGTGCCAGCGGGGAGGCGGATACGCAGTATTTT

v_call: TRBV4-2
clone_size: NA
j_call: TRBJ2-7
d_call: TRBD1
cdr3_aa: CASSQVTGGYYEQYF
cdr3_nt: TGTGCCAGCAGCCAAGTTACAGGGGGCTACTACGAGCAGTACTTC

v_call: TRBV4-3
clone_size: NA
j_call: TRBJ1-1
d_call: NA
cdr3_aa: CASSHGLPNTEAFF
cdr3_nt: TGCGCCAGCAGCCATGGACTCCCGAACACTGAAGCTTTCTTT

v_call: TRBV9
clone_size: few
j_call: TRBJ1-5
d_call: TRBD1
cdr3_aa: CASSVGTGGAGQHF
cdr3_nt: TGTGCCAGCAGCGTAGGGACAGGGGGCGCGGGCCAGCATTTT

v_call: TRBV7-9
clone_size: NA
j_call: TRBJ1-1
d_call: NA
cdr3_aa: CASTPRNTEAFF
cdr3_nt: TGTGCCAGCACCCCCCGGAACACTGAAGCTTTCTTT

v_call: TRBV6-2/TRBV6-3
clone_size: NA
j_call: TRBJ2-7
d_call: TRBD1
cdr3_aa: CASSRNTGGASEQYF
cdr3_nt: TGTGCCAGCAGTCGGAACACAGGGGGCGCGTCCGAGCAGTACTTC

v_call: TRBV9
clone_size: NA
j_call: TRBJ2-7
d_call: NA
cdr3_aa: CASGPLYEQYF
cdr3_nt: TGTGCCAGCGGGCCCCTATACGAGCAGTACTTC